The T cell receptor (beta chain) under discussion was sequenced for a study of OX40 agonist ivuxolimab in advanced cancers. Overall study: The dose-escalation group included hepatocellular carcinoma, melanoma, renal cell carcinoma and head and neck cancer.

Study-level points and caveats: Low normalized T-cell clonal expansion was also seen in some nonresponders. Relative to CD4+ cells, CD8+ T cells on average had more expanded clones.

The CDR3 totals 15 residues. CDR1 and CDR2 from the germline V gene are ENHRY and SYGVKD. Trimming removed 3 bases at V and 0 bases at J, with 10 bases between. This table comes from immunoSEQ multiplex PCR, and its TCRdb copy is limited to in-frame clones, with some not included. The sample shows tens of thousands of clones, over 80% of them seen only once. This clone was picked up many times. Its antigen is currently unknown. The J gene is TRBJ2-3, the V gene TRBV10-3; D is perhaps TRBD1 (5 bases). This clonotype was sampled from an adult with an advanced solid tumor such as melanoma, head and neck, liver or kidney cancer. The sample here was CD4+ or CD8+ T cells sorted from blood, taken in a trial of the OX40 agonist ivuxolimab. The CDR3 sequence is CAISDPDSSTDTQYF. CDR3 DNA: TGTGCCATCAGTGATCCCGACAGTAGCACAGATACGCAGTATTTT.